This entry lists 4 T cell receptor beta chains sequenced from one sample in a study of cytomegalovirus exposure and HLA in healthy donors. The PCR employed 60 Vbeta primers together with 13 Jbeta primers. Data came from immunoSEQ multiplex PCR; TCRdb stores just in-frame clones and leaves some out. The sample lists about 140,000 clones, over 70% occurring once. Sample: PBMCs. The source is a woman between 40 and 50 years old in good health and CMV-seronegative.

This clone was detected only a few times. This chain joins TRBV25-1 and TRBJ1-2; a possible D gene is TRBD1 (5 bases). Trimming removed 3 bases at V and 2 bases at J, with 16 bases between. In germline, CDR1 is MGHDK, CDR2 SYGVNS. This CDR3 is 16 amino acids long. The CDR3 reads CASSEGGAGINYGYTF. For the CDR3, the DNA is TGTGCCAGCAGTGAGGGCGGGGCAGGGATAAACTATGGCTACACCTTC.

The CDR3 loop is CASSDAERTGGQTQYF. CDR3 nucleotides: TGTGCCAGCAGTGACGCTGAAAGGACAGGCGGACAGACCCAGTACTTC. The rearrangement uses TRBV2 and TRBJ2-5, with 7 bases fitting TRBD1. Germline V gene sequence: CDR1 SNHLY, CDR2 FYNNEI. The trim removed 3 bases at V and 6 bases at J, leaving 13 bases unmatched. The CDR3 runs to 16 residues.

A remark on this clone: Since no conserved phenylalanine or tryptophan closes the CDR3, a read error is the likely cause. This chain links TRBV20-1 with TRBJ2-7; the D gene is possibly TRBD2 (5 bases). The CDR3 has 11 residues. With 6 bases removed from V and 1 base from J, the gap between germline ends came to 7 bases. Looked up from germline, CDR1 is DFQATT and CDR2 is SNEGSKA (reference sequence). CDR3 in amino acids: CSAWESYEQYL. For the CDR3, the DNA is TGCAGTGCGTGGGAGTCCTACGAGCAGTACCTC.

The chain combines TRBV11-2 with TRBJ1-5; 9 bases map to TRBD1. The CDR3 loop spans 17 amino acids. The germline CDR1 and CDR2 sequences are SGHAT and FQNNGV. V was clipped by 5 bases and J by 0 bases; unmatched bases: 8. CDR3 protein: CASSAGQGILSNQPQHF. The CDR3 region has the DNA TGTGCCAGCAGCGCGGGACAGGGAATACTTAGCAATCAGCCCCAGCATTTT.